This TCR beta chain was recorded in a study of T cell responses to AZD1222 COVID-19 vaccine. As to this clone: Its specificity is not known.

Study-wide findings and caveats: Repertoire sampling was restricted to post-peak T cell response timepoints. Spike as a whole was targeted by vaccine-associated CD4 TCRs, dominant at 160-218 and 743-854.

Generated by immunoSEQ multiplex PCR, the TCRdb table keeps only in-frame clones and is missing some. The table records about 170,000 clones, roughly 85% of them present only once. The V and J ends lost 1 base and 5 bases respectively, with 9 bases between them. Germline V gene lookup returns CDR1 MNHNS and CDR2 SASEGT. CDR3 length: 14 amino acids. Specimen: peripheral blood, collected 28 days after the second AZD1222 dose. This TCR was sampled from an adult who received the AZD1222 COVID-19 vaccine. The V gene is TRBV6-1, the J gene TRBJ1-5; D is unresolved. CDR3 coding DNA: TGTGCCAGCAGTGAAGTAAGTACGTATCAGCCCCAGCATTTT. Protein sequence: CASSEVSTYQPQHF.